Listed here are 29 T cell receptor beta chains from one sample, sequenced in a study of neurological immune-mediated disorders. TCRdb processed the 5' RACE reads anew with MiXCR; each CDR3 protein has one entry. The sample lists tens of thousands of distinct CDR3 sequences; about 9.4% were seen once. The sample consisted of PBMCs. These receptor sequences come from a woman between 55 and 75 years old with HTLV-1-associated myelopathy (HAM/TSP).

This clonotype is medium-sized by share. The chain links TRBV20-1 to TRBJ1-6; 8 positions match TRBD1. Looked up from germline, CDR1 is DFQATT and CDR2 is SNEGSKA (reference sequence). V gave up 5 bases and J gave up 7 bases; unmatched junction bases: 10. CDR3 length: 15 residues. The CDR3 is CSAQGAAGMNSPLHF. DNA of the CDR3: TGCAGTGCTCAGGGGGCAGCGGGTATGAATTCACCCCTCCACTTT.

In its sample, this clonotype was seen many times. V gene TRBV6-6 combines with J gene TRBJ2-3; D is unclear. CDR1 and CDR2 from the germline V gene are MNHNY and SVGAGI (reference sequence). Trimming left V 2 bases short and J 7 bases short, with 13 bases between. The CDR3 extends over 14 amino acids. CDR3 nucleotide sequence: TGTGCCAGCAGTTACGTGTCTTTACTAAATACGCAGTATTTT. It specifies CASSYVSLLNTQYF.

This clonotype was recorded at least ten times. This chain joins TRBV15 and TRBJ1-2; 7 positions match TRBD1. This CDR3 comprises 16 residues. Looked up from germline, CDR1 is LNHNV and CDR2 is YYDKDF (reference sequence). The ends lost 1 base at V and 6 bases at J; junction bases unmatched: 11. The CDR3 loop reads CATSRGPTTGRNGYTF. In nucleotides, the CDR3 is TGTGCCACCAGCAGAGGCCCTACGACAGGGAGGAATGGCTACACCTTC.

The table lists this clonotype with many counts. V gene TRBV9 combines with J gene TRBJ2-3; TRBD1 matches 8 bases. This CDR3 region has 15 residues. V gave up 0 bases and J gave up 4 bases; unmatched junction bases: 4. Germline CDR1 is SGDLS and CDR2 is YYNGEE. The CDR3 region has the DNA TGTGCCAGCAGCGTAGACCCAGGGGGCGCAGATACGCAGTATTTT. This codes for CASSVDPGGADTQYF.

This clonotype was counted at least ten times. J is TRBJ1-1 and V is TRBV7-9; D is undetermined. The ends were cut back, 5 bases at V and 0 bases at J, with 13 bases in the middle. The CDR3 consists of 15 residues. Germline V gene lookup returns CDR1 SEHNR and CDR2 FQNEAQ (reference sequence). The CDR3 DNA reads TGTGCCAGCAGCCGAGTTAACTACATGAACACTGAAGCTTTCTTT. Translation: CASSRVNYMNTEAFF.

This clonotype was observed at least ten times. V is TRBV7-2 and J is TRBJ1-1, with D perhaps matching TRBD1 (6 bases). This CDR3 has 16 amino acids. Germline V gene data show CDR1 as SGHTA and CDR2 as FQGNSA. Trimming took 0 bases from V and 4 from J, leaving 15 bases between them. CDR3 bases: TGTGCCAGCAGCTTAGCGCGCGGGGGGCCAAGCACTGAAGCTTTCTTT. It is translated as CASSLARGGPSTEAFF.

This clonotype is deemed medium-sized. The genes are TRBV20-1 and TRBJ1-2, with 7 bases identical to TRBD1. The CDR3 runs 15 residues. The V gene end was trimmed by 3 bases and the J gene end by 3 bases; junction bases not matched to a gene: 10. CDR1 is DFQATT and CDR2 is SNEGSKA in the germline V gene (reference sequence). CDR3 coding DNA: TGCAGTGCTAGGCCTCGGACAGGAGAGGACTATGGCTACACCTTC. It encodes CSARPRTGEDYGYTF.

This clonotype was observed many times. The CDR3, as DNA: TGCAGTGCTACGGGGGGGGTGCCCACCGGGGAGCTGTTTTTT. This translates into CSATGGVPTGELFF. The V gene is TRBV20-1, the J gene TRBJ2-2, with 8 nucleotides matching TRBD2. V lost 4 bases, J lost 4 bases, and 5 bases stayed unmatched. Germline lookup yields CDR1 DFQATT and CDR2 SNEGSKA (reference sequence). The CDR3 has 14 residues.

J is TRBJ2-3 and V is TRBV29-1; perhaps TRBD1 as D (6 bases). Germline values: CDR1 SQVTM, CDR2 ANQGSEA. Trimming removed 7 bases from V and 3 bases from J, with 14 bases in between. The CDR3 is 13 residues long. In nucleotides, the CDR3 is TGCAGCGCTGTGGACAGCGGAACAGATACGCAGTATTTT. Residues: CSAVDSGTDTQYF.

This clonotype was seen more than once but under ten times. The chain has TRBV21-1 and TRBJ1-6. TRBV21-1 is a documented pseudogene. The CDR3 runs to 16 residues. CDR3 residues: CASSKGTAAYNSPLHF. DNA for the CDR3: TGTGCCAGCAGCAAAGGAACCGCCGCCTATAATTCACCCCTCCACTTT.

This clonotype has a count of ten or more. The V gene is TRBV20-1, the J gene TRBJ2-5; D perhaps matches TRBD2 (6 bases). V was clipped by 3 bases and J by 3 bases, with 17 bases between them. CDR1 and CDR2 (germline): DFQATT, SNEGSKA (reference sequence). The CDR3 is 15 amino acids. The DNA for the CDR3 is TGCAGTGCTAGGGACCCCCGGACTACAGAAGAGACCCAGTACTTC. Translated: CSARDPRTTEETQYF.

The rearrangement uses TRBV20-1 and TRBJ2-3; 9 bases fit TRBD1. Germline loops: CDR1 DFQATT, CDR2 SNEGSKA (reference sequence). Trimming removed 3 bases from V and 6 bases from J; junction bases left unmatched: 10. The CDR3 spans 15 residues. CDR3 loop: CSARGQGLSTDTQYF. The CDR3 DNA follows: TGCAGTGCTAGGGGACAGGGACTTTCGACGGATACGCAGTATTTT.

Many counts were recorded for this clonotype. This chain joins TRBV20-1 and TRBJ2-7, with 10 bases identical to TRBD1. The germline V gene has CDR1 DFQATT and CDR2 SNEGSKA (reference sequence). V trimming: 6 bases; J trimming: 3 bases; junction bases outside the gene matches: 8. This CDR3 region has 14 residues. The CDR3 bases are TGCAGTGCAGACGGGACAGGGGTGGACTACGAGCAGTACTTC. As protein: CSADGTGVDYEQYF.

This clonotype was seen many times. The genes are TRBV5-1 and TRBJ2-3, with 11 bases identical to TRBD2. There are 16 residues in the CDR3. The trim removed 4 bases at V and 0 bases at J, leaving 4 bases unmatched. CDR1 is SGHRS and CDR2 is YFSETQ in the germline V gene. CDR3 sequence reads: CASSPRLAGSTDTQYF. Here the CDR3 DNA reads TGCGCCAGCAGCCCTAGACTAGCGGGGAGCACAGATACGCAGTATTTT.

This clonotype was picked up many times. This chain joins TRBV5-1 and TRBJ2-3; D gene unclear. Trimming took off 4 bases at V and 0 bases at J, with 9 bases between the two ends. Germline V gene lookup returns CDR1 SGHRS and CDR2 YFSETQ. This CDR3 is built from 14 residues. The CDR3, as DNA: TGCGCCAGCAGCCCCCTCACTAGCACAGATACGCAGTATTTT. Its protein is CASSPLTSTDTQYF.

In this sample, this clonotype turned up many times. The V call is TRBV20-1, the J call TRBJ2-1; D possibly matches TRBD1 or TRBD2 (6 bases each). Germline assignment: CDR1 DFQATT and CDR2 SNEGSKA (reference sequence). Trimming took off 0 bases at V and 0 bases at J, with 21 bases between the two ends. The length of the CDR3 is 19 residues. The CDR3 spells CSARDFGGTTASSYNEQFF. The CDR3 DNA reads TGCAGTGCTAGAGATTTTGGCGGGACAACCGCTAGCTCCTACAATGAGCAGTTCTTC.

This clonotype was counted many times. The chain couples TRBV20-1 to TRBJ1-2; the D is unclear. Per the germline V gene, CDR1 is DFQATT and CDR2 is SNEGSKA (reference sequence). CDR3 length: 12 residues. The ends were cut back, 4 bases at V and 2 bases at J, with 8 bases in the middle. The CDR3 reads CSATGPNYGYTF. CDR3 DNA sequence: TGCAGTGCTACCGGGCCCAACTATGGCTACACCTTC.

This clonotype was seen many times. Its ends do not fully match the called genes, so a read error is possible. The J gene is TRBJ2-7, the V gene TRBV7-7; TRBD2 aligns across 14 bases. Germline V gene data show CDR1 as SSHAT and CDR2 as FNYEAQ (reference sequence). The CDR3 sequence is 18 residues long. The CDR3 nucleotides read TGTGCTAGCAGCCCGACTAGCGGGGGGGCTTTCGGATCGTACGAGCAGTACTTC. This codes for CASSPTSGGAFGSYEQYF.

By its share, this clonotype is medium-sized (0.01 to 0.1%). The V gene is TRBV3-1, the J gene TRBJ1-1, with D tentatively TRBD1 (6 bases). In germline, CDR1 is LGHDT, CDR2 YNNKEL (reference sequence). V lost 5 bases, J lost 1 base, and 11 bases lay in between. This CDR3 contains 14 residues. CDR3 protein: CASSMGHSNTEAFF. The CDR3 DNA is TGTGCCAGCAGCATGGGACACTCGAACACTGAAGCTTTCTTT.

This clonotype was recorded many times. The CDR3 region has the DNA TGTGCCAGCAGTGGGGACAGGGGGGCCTACAATGAGCAGTTCTTC. This gives the protein CASSGDRGAYNEQFF. The chain employs TRBV6-1 and TRBJ2-1, with 11 positions matching TRBD1. The CDR3 spans 15 residues. J lost 2 bases, V lost 4 bases, and 1 base had no gene match. Looked up from germline, CDR1 is MNHNS and CDR2 is SASEGT.

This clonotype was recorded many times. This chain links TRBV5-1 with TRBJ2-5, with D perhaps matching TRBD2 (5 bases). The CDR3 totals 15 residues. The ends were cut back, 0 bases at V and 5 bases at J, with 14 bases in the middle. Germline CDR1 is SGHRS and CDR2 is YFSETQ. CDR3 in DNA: TGCGCCAGCAGCTTGGGGGCAGGACTGCGGGAGACCCAGTACTTC. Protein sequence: CASSLGAGLRETQYF.

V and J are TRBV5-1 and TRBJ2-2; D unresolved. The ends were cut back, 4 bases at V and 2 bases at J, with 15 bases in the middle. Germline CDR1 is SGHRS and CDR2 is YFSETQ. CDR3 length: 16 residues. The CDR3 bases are TGCGCCAGCAGCACCAGCCGGACCGGAAACACCGGGGAGCTGTTTTTT. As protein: CASSTSRTGNTGELFF.

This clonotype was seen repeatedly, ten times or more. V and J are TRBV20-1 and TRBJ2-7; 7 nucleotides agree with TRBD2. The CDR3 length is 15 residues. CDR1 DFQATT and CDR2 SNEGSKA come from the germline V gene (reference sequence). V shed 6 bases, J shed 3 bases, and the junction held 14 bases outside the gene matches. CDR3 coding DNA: TGCAGTGCAAATGATTTGGGCGGGGGACTCTACGAGCAGTACTTC. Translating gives CSANDLGGGLYEQYF.

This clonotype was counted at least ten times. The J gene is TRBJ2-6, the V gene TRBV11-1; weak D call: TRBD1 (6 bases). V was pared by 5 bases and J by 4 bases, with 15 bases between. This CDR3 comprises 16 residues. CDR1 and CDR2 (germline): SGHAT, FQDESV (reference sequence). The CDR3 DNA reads TGTGCCAGCAGCCACGGACAGTTTAAGGGGGCCAACGTCCTGACTTTC. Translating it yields CASSHGQFKGANVLTF.

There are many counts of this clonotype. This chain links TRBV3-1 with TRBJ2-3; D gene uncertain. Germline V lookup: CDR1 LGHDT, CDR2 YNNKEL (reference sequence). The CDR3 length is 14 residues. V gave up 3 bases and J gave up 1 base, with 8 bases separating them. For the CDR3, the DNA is TGTGCCAGCAGCCATGGCGGACGCACAGATACGCAGTATTTT. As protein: CASSHGGRTDTQYF.

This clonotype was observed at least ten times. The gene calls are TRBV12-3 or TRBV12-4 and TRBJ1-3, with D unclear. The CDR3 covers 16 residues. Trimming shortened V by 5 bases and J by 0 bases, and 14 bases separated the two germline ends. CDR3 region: CASSLNPGSSGNTIYF. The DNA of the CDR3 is TGTGCCAGCAGTCTTAACCCCGGGTCCTCTGGAAACACCATATATTTT.

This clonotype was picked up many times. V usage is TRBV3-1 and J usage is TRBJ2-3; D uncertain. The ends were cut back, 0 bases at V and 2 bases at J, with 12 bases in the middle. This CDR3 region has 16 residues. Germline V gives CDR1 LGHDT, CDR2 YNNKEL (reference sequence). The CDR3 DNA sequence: TGTGCCAGCAGCCAAGATCACAAGACACCCACAGATACGCAGTATTTT. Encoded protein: CASSQDHKTPTDTQYF.

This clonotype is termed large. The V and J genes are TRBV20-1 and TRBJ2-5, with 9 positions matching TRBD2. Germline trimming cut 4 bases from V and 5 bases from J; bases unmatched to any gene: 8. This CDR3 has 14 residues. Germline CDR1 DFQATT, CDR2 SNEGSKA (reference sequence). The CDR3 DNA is TGCAGTGCTAAGCGGGGGGTAGGATCGGAGACCCAGTACTTC. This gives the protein CSAKRGVGSETQYF.

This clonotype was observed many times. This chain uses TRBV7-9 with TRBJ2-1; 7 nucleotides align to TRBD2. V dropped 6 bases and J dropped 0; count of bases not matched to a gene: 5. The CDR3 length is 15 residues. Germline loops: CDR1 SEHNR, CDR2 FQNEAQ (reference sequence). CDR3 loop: CASSPSGSSYNEQFF. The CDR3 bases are TGTGCCAGCAGTCCTAGCGGAAGCTCCTACAATGAGCAGTTCTTC.